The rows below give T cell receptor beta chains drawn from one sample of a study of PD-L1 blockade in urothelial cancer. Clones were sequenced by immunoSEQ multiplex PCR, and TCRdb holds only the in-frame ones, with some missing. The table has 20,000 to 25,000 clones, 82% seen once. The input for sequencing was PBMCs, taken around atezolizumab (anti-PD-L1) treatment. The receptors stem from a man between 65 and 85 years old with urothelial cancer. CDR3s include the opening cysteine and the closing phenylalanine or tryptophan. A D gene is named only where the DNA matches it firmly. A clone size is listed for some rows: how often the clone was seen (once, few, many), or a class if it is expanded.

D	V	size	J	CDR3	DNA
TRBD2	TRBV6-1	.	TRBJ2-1	CASSELAGSYNEQFF	TGTGCCAGCAGTGAACTAGCGGGCTCCTACAATGAGCAGTTCTTC
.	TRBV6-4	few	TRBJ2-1	CASSDGRNSYNEQFF	TGTGCCAGCAGTGACGGGAGGAACTCCTACAATGAGCAGTTCTTC
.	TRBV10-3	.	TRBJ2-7	CAIRTGEVNYEQYF	TGTGCCATCAGGACCGGGGAAGTCAACTACGAGCAGTACTTC
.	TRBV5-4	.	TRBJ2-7	CASSIDSYEQYF	TGTGCCAGCAGCATAGACAGTTACGAGCAGTACTTC
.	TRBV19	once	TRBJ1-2	CASSIDRSLLGGYTF	TGTGCCAGTAGTATAGATCGATCCCTGCTCGGTGGCTACACCTTC
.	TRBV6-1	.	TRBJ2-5	CASSPLGESQETQYF	TGTGCCAGCAGTCCACTAGGCGAGTCCCAAGAGACCCAGTACTTC
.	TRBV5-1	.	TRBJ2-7	CASSPDSGISYEQYF	TGCGCCAGCAGCCCCGATTCCGGGATCTCCTACGAGCAGTACTTC
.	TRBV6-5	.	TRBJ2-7	CASSYGRGYEQYF	TGTGCCAGCAGTTACGGGCGGGGTTACGAGCAGTACTTC
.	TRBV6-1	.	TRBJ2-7	CASSERGGQTYEQYF	TGTGCCAGCAGTGAAAGGGGCGGACAGACCTACGAGCAGTACTTC
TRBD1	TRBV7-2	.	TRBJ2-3	CASSSGQVADTQYF	TGTGCCAGCAGCTCCGGACAGGTTGCAGATACGCAGTATTTT
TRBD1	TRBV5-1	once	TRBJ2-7	CASSWGQGEQYF	TGCGCCAGCAGCTGGGGACAGGGCGAGCAGTACTTC
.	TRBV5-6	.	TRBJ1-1	CASSPPAIDTEAFF	TGTGCCAGCAGCCCCCCCGCCATAGACACTGAAGCTTTCTTT
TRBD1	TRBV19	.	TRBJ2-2	CASSIVGQGRLLNTGELFF	TGTGCCAGTAGTATAGTGGGACAGGGCCGGCTACTTAACACCGGGGAGCTGTTTTTT
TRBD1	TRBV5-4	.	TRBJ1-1	CASSLEGTGGAITEAFF	TGTGCCAGCAGCTTGGAAGGGACAGGGGGCGCGATAACTGAAGCTTTCTTT
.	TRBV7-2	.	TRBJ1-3	CASSLESGAGNTIYF	TGTGCCAGCAGCTTAGAGTCAGGGGCTGGAAACACCATATATTTT
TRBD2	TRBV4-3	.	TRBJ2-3	CASSQARFSTSGRTDTQYF	TGCGCCAGCAGCCAAGCCCGCTTTTCAACTAGCGGGAGAACAGATACGCAGTATTTT
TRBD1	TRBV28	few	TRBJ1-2	CASSLVEGAYGYTF	TGTGCCAGCAGTTTGGTTGAGGGGGCGTACGGCTACACCTTC
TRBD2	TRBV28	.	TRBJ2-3	CASSLQLGTTTDTQYF	TGTGCCAGCAGCCTCCAGTTGGGGACTACCACAGATACGCAGTATTTT
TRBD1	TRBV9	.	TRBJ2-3	CASSVRQGSTDTQYF	TGTGCCAGCAGCGTCCGACAGGGTAGCACAGATACGCAGTATTTT
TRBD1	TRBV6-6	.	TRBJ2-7	CASNLQGAVSDEQYF	TGTGCCAGCAACCTGCAGGGGGCGGTATCAGACGAGCAGTACTTC
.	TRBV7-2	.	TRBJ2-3	CASSFISETDTQYF	TGTGCCAGCAGTTTTATTTCGGAGACAGATACGCAGTATTTT
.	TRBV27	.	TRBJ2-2	CASSFSSGWTGELFF	TGTGCCAGCAGTTTTAGCTCGGGTTGGACCGGGGAGCTGTTTTTT
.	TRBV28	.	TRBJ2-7	CASNTETGTYEQYF	TGTGCCAGCAATACTGAGACGGGGACCTACGAGCAGTACTTC
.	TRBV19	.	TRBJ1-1	CASSPGKITEAFF	TGTGCCAGTAGCCCGGGGAAGATCACTGAAGCTTTCTTT
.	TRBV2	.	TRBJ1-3	CASSVLGGRGNTIYF	TGTGCCAGCAGTGTACTGGGGGGAAGGGGAAACACCATATATTTT
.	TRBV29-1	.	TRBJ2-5	CSVFLGAKETQYF	TGCAGCGTTTTTCTGGGGGCGAAAGAGACCCAGTACTTC
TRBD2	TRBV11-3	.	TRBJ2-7	CASSSRTGLAATYEQYF	TGTGCCAGCAGCTCTCGTACGGGACTAGCGGCCACCTACGAGCAGTACTTC
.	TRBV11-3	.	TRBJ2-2	CASSLASSRGGELFF	TGTGCCAGCAGCTTGGCGAGCAGTAGGGGCGGGGAGCTGTTTTTT
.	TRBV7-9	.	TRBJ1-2	CASSPGGVYGYTF	TGTGCCAGCAGCCCCGGAGGGGTCTATGGCTACACCTTC
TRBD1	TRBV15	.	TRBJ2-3	CATSSGDRDTDTQYF	TGTGCCACCAGCAGCGGTGACAGGGACACAGATACGCAGTATTTT
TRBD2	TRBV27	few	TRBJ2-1	CASSANLAGSLGDEQFF	TGTGCCAGCTCCGCCAATTTAGCGGGATCACTGGGCGATGAGCAGTTCTTC
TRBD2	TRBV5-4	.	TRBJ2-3	CASSSSGSDTQYF	TGTGCCAGCAGTTCTAGCGGTTCAGATACGCAGTATTTT
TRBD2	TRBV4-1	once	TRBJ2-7	CASSRTTRSLAGVYEQYF	TGCGCCAGCAGCCGAACGACAAGGTCACTAGCGGGAGTGTACGAGCAGTACTTC
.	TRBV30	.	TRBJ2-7	CAWGTDYRDSYEQYF	TGTGCCTGGGGGACCGATTACAGGGATTCCTACGAGCAGTACTTC
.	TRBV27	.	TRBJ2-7	CASRLGHKGKSAEQYF	TGTGCCAGCAGGCTAGGGCACAAGGGGAAATCTGCCGAGCAGTACTTC